The clone carrying this T cell receptor beta chain was counted at least ten times. A modified ARM-PCR protocol with three rounds of nested PCR amplified TCRbeta. From the multiplex PCR reads, TCRdb called clonotypes with MiXCR, one entry per CDR3 protein. Of tens of thousands of distinct CDR3 sequences in the sample, roughly 70% were seen once. No cell sorting was done before RNA was extracted from the tissue. This non-tumor lung sample came from over 3 cm beyond the tumor edge. The entry originates in a study of tumor and adjacent non-tumor tissue in lung cancer. Sequenced: distant non-tumor lung tissue. The TCR comes from a woman in her 50s with non-small cell lung cancer.

The DNA of the CDR3 is TGTGCCAGCAGCCTCTCGGGGGGGGCTGAGGGCTACACCTTC. The encoded protein is CASSLSGGAEGYTF. J is TRBJ1-2 and V is TRBV5-5, with D maybe TRBD1 (6 bases). Trimming stripped 4 bases from V and 8 bases from J, with 18 bases between. The CDR3 length is 14 residues. The germline CDR1 and CDR2 sequences are SGHKS and YYEKEE (reference sequence).